One and the same sample provided the 20 T cell receptor beta chains below, sequenced in a study of response to subunit inactivated influenza vaccine. TCRdb analysed the RT-PCR reads with MiXCR anew, one entry per CDR3 protein. The table records about 700,000 distinct CDR3 sequences, around a sixth of them present only once. This specimen was PBMCs from blood, taken 11 to 12 days after vaccination. These TCRs come from a man in his fifties who received an inactivated influenza vaccine.

Notes on this clonotype: Just one base apart from a much larger clone, this may be a read error. The chain has TRBV6-1 and TRBJ1-5; possibly TRBD1 for D (5 bases). The CDR3 consists of 12 residues. CDR1 MNHNS and CDR2 SASEGT come from the germline V gene. Trimming cost V 6 bases and J 3 bases, with 6 bases left between them. The CDR3 DNA reads as TGTGCCAGCAGGGACATCAATCAGCCCCAGCATTTT. Protein product: CASRDINQPQHF.

The table lists this clonotype with a few counts. The rearrangement joins TRBV12-3 or TRBV12-4 to TRBJ2-3, with 11 bases identical to TRBD2. The CDR3 length is 16 residues. Losses at the gene ends were 5 bases for V and 4 bases for J; bases not matched to a gene: 8. This CDR3 is CASSDSGLAAPDTQYF. CDR3 in DNA: TGTGCCAGCAGTGATTCGGGACTAGCGGCGCCAGATACGCAGTATTTT.

The gene calls are TRBV11-1 and TRBJ2-3; perhaps TRBD2 as D (5 bases). V was clipped by 4 bases and J by 8 bases, with 25 bases between them. The germline gives CDR1 SGHAT, CDR2 FQDESV (reference sequence). This CDR3 is 17 amino acids long. The CDR3 nucleotides read TGTGCCAGCAGCTCTTATTCATCGAGGGAATGGGCTCCTACGCAGTATTTT. Translation gives CASSSYSSREWAPTQYF.

A word on this clonotype: A read error may account for a junction end that differs from germline. J is TRBJ2-5 and V is TRBV5-1; TRBD1 is a possible D gene (6 bases). Looked up from germline, CDR1 is SGHRS and CDR2 is YFSETQ. CDR3 length equals 15 residues. DNA of the CDR3: TGCGCCAGCAGCTTGGTTCAGGGGTACCAGGAGACCCAGTACTTC. It specifies CASSLVQGYQETQYF. Full variable domain (missing parts from reference TRBV5-1 and TRBJ2-5): KAGVTQTPRYLIKTRGQQVTLSCSPISGHRSVSWYQQTPGQGLQFLFEYFSETQRNKGNFPGRFSGRQFSNSRSEMNVSTLELGDSALYLCASSLVQGYQETQYFGPGTRLLVL.

There are many counts of this clonotype. In DNA form, the CDR3 reads TGTGCCAGCAGTACTATTGCCCTTAGGGCTAGCGAAGAGTGGTACAATGAGCAGTTCTTC. It encodes CASSTIALRASEEWYNEQFF. This sequence joins TRBV28 and TRBJ2-1; possible D gene TRBD2, 6 bases. Germline values: CDR1 MDHEN, CDR2 SYDVKM. There are 20 residues in the CDR3. The V end lost 5 bases, the J end lost 4 bases, and 30 bases lay between the germline ends.

The chain is built from TRBV5-1 and TRBJ2-4, with 12 bases identical to TRBD1. Germline CDR1 reads SGHRS; CDR2 reads YFSETQ. CDR3 length: 14 residues. V lost 3 bases and J lost 9; bases outside the gene matches: 4. CDR3 DNA: TGCGCCAGCAGCTCGGGACAGGGGGCAATCATTCAGTACTTC. It translates to CASSSGQGAIIQYF.

The rearrangement links TRBV7-9 to TRBJ2-7; D unresolved. The CDR3 has 13 amino acids. Germline V CDR1 and CDR2: SEHNR, FQNEAQ (reference sequence). V dropped 4 bases and J dropped 2 bases, with 9 bases sitting between them. The CDR3 spells CASSSDGTYEQYF. CDR3 nucleotides: TGTGCCAGCAGCTCGGACGGAACCTACGAGCAGTACTTC. The whole variable domain, remainder taken from reference TRBV7-9 and TRBJ2-7, is DTGVSQNPRHKITKRGQNVTFRCDPISEHNRLYWYRQTLGQGPEFLTYFQNEAQLEKSRLLSDRFSAERPKGSFSTLEIQRTEQGDSAMYLCASSSDGTYEQYFGPGTRLTVT.

V usage is TRBV20-1 and J usage is TRBJ1-2, with TRBD1 as a possible D gene (5 bases). The germline V gene has CDR1 DFQATT and CDR2 SNEGSKA (reference sequence). Trimming cost V 6 bases and J 2 bases, with 19 bases left between them. This CDR3 is built from 15 residues. For the CDR3, the DNA is TGCAGTGCACGAAAACAGGTCCGATTAAACTATGGCTACACCTTC. This sequence encodes CSARKQVRLNYGYTF.

A single count supports this clonotype. This chain connects TRBV9 to TRBJ2-1, with D maybe TRBD1 (5 bases). The CDR3 length is 15 residues. Per the germline V gene, CDR1 is SGDLS and CDR2 is YYNGEE. V was cut by 0 bases and J by 2 bases, with 9 bases left in between. This CDR3 reads CASSVDEGAYNEQFF. In DNA, the CDR3 is TGTGCCAGCAGCGTAGATGAAGGGGCCTACAATGAGCAGTTCTTC. Combining the CDR3 with reference TRBV9 and TRBJ2-1 gives the whole variable domain DSGVTQTPKHLITATGQRVTLRCSPRSGDLSVYWYQQSLDQGLQFLIQYYNGEERAKGNILERFSAQQFPDLHSELNLSSLELGDSALYFCASSVDEGAYNEQFFGPGTRLTVL.

There are a few counts of this clonotype. The chain employs TRBV20-1 and TRBJ2-7; D is unresolved. V shed 3 bases and J shed 6 bases, with 12 bases lying between them. The CDR3 totals 12 residues. Germline V gene sequence: CDR1 DFQATT, CDR2 SNEGSKA (reference sequence). This chain's CDR3 is CSARTILAEQYF. DNA of the CDR3: TGCAGTGCTAGGACCATACTGGCCGAGCAGTACTTC.

This clonotype was seen only a few times. This chain uses TRBV20-1 with TRBJ2-2; D is unresolved. Germline CDR1 and CDR2: DFQATT and SNEGSKA (reference sequence). The V end was cut by 3 bases, the J end by 0 bases, with 8 bases between. The CDR3 contains 14 residues. The CDR3: CSASRKTNTGELFF. The CDR3 coding sequence is TGCAGTGCTAGTAGGAAAACGAACACCGGGGAGCTGTTTTTT.

This clonotype was observed a handful of times. V gene TRBV14 combines with J gene TRBJ2-3, with D maybe TRBD2 (5 bases). The V end lost 6 bases, the J end lost 5 bases, and 12 bases lay between the germline ends. Germline V CDR1 and CDR2: SGHDN, FVKESK. The CDR3 covers 13 residues. The CDR3 reads CASSRGNEDTQYF. DNA of the CDR3: TGTGCCAGCAGTAGAGGGAACGAAGATACGCAGTATTTT.

The gene calls are TRBV12-3 or TRBV12-4 and TRBJ1-4; the D is unclear. The length of the CDR3 is 17 residues. With 3 bases removed from V and 1 base from J, the gap between germline ends came to 15 bases. CDR3 in amino acids: CASSFGGRSLTNEKLFF. CDR3 in DNA: TGTGCCAGCAGTTTCGGAGGAAGGTCCTTAACTAATGAAAAACTGTTTTTT.

The chain is built from TRBV4-2 and TRBJ1-2; 7 bases line up with TRBD1. CDR1 LGHNA and CDR2 YNFKEQ come from the germline V gene. Unmatched junction bases numbered 11, after V lost 1 base and J lost 9 bases. The CDR3 extends over 15 amino acids. CDR3 sequence (DNA): TGTGCCAGCAGCCAAGTGGATTCGGACAGGCTGTGCTACACCTTC. It yields the protein CASSQVDSDRLCYTF.

The table lists this clonotype with a few counts. The rearrangement joins TRBV20-1 to TRBJ1-6; TRBD1 matches 8 bases. J lost 5 bases, V lost 4 bases, and 4 bases had no gene match. Germline V gives CDR1 DFQATT, CDR2 SNEGSKA (reference sequence). The CDR3 sequence is 14 residues long. The CDR3 loop reads CSANRGGNNSPLHF. As DNA, the CDR3 is TGCAGTGCTAACAGGGGGGGAAATAATTCACCCCTCCACTTT.

The table lists this clonotype with a few counts. The chain couples TRBV7-2 to TRBJ2-3, with 11 bases aligning to TRBD2. The V gene end was trimmed by 1 base and the J gene end by 8 bases; junction bases not matched to a gene: 8. Germline V gene data show CDR1 as SGHTA and CDR2 as FQGNSA. The CDR3 spans 16 residues. CDR3 protein: CASSLGGTSGAGTQYF. The DNA for the CDR3 is TGTGCCAGCAGCTTAGGGGGGACTAGCGGAGCGGGTACGCAGTATTTT.

This sequence joins TRBV3-1 and TRBJ2-7; a weak D match, TRBD2 (5 bases). CDR1 is LGHDT and CDR2 is YNNKEL in the germline V gene (reference sequence). The length of the CDR3 is 14 residues. V was shortened by 2 bases and J by 2 bases, with 10 bases between the two germline ends. CDR3 DNA: TGTGCCAGCAGCCAATTGCGGGCAGCCTACGAGCAGTACTTC. Translated: CASSQLRAAYEQYF.

This chain connects TRBV20-1 to TRBJ2-3; D gene unclear. The CDR3 is 10 amino acids. Trimming removed 3 bases from V and 11 bases from J, with 9 bases in between. Germline V gene data show CDR1 as DFQATT and CDR2 as SNEGSKA (reference sequence). DNA of the CDR3: TGCAGTGCTAGGTTGGTTTGGCAGTATTTT. Translated: CSARLVWQYF.

This clonotype was detected ten times or more. The chain has TRBV4-3 and TRBJ2-1; D call uncertain. The length of the CDR3 is 16 residues. Germline V gene data show CDR1 as LGHNA and CDR2 as YSLEER. The germline V and J ends were trimmed by 0 bases and 3 bases, with 12 bases remaining between them. The CDR3 loop is CASSQDRSRGYNEQFF. DNA for the CDR3: TGCGCCAGCAGCCAAGATAGGAGTAGAGGCTACAATGAGCAGTTCTTC.

J is TRBJ2-1 and V is TRBV12-3 or TRBV12-4; 9 bases are a match to TRBD2. V lost 2 bases, J lost 5 bases, and 4 bases stayed unmatched. The CDR3 is 15 amino acids. This chain's CDR3 is CASSLLLAGNNEQFF. The CDR3 DNA follows: TGTGCCAGCAGTTTACTACTAGCGGGCAACAATGAGCAGTTCTTC.